This T cell receptor (beta chain) was identified during a study of blood T cell repertoires in COVID-19. Study context: There were acute and convalescent COVID-19 samples, and they came from the United States, Italy and Spain. Sample material is recorded as cDNA or gDNA derived from T cells, B-cell-depleted T cells, or PBMCs.

The CDR3 totals 14 residues. The J segment lost 4 bases and the V segment lost 4 bases, leaving 3 bases of the junction unmatched. CDR1 and CDR2 (germline): MGHRA, YSYEKL. The authors' processing: Estimation of nucleated cell counts was performed using reference gene primer amplification. Generated by immunoSEQ multiplex PCR, the TCRdb table keeps only in-frame clones and is missing some. The V and J calls and the clone size are those of that table, but D and trimming were determined from the DNA. The profile covers 110,000 to 150,000 clones, with about 88% appearing a single time and 8% to 11% taken by the ten largest.

Source material: peripheral blood. The chain links TRBV4-1 to TRBJ2-7; 11 nucleotides match TRBD2. This clonotype was obtained from a man aged 45-65 years with active or convalescent COVID-19. CDR3 DNA: TGCGCCAGCAGCCTCCGGACTAGCGGGTACGAGCAGTACTTC. Amino acid sequence: CASSLRTSGYEQYF.